The entry below gives a single TCR beta chain sequence along with its context. Its antigen is as yet unknown. This sample is part of a study of cytomegalovirus exposure and HLA in healthy donors. From germline, CDR1 is SGHRS and CDR2 YFSETQ. This CDR3 region has 17 residues. Trimming at V came to 0 bases and at J to 2 bases, leaving 7 bases not matched to a gene. In nominal health when sampled, donors likely had unrecorded immune exposures nonetheless. Overall study results and limits: Rarity marked most TCR sequences, yet some public TCRs occurred in many donors. The study designated 150 or so TCR beta chains cytomegalovirus-associated. HLA-A and HLA-B allele assignments for most subjects were reportedly predicted accurately using TCR beta sequences.

60 Vbeta and 13 Jbeta primers were used in PCR. Only in-frame clones appear in the TCRdb table, and some are missing; sequencing was by immunoSEQ multiplex PCR. This repertoire includes roughly 190,000 clones. The chain recombines TRBV5-1 with TRBJ2-7; TRBD2 matches at 11 bases. Sequencing was performed on PBMCs. The clonotype was recovered from a woman aged 18-29 years in good health and CMV-seropositive. CDR3 DNA: TGCGCCAGCAGCTTGGGGCTAGCGGGAGGTTCCCCCTACGAGCAGTACTTC. This gives the protein CASSLGLAGGSPYEQYF.